This entry lists 20 T cell receptor beta chains sequenced from one sample in a study of T cell responses to AZD1222 COVID-19 vaccine. TCRdb's table, derived via immunoSEQ multiplex PCR, lists solely in-frame clones and lacks some. The table shows roughly 120,000 clones, with 88% occurring only once. The material sequenced was peripheral blood, taken on day 0 of AZD1222 vaccination. The receptors originated from an adult in good health.

This chain joins TRBV20-1 and TRBJ2-5; D not certain. With 6 bases removed from V and 4 bases from J, the gap between germline ends came to 18 bases. The CDR3 extends over 14 amino acids. Germline CDR1 and CDR2: DFQATT and SNEGSKA (reference sequence). As DNA, the CDR3 is TGCAGTGCCAGTCCTCAGGTCGTGGTAGAGACCCAGTACTTC. This sequence encodes CSASPQVVVETQYF.

The V and J genes are TRBV28 and TRBJ1-2, with D unresolved. V lost 4 bases to trimming and J lost 0 bases, with 6 bases between them. Looked up from germline, CDR1 is MDHEN and CDR2 is SYDVKM. This CDR3 is built from 13 residues. CDR3 sequence (DNA): TGTGCCAGCAGTTCCACGACTAACTATGGCTACACCTTC. Amino acids: CASSSTTNYGYTF.

This chain uses TRBV11-3 with TRBJ1-3; unclear D gene. The CDR3 is 19 residues long. Germline V gives CDR1 SGHNT, CDR2 YENEEA. Trimming removed 0 bases at V and 0 bases at J, with 18 bases between. CDR3 protein: CASSLDQGGSTSSGNTIYF. Written as DNA, the CDR3 is TGTGCCAGCAGCTTAGATCAAGGAGGAAGTACTAGCTCTGGAAACACCATATATTTT. The entire variable domain, with the rest obtained from reference TRBV11-3 and TRBJ1-3, is as follows: EAGVVQSPRYKIIEKKQPVAFWCNPISGHNTLYWYLQNLGQGPELLIRYENEEAVDDSQLPKDRFSAERLKGVDSTLKIQPAELGDSAVYLCASSLDQGGSTSSGNTIYFGEGSWLTVV.

The V and J genes are TRBV28 and TRBJ2-2; 7 bases fit TRBD1. The CDR3 sequence is 14 residues long. Looked up from germline, CDR1 is MDHEN and CDR2 is SYDVKM. Trimming at V came to 7 bases and at J to 6 bases, leaving 8 bases not matched to a gene. The CDR3, as DNA: TGTGCCAGCAATCCAGGGGGTTTTGCCGGGGAGCTGTTTTTT. It yields the protein CASNPGGFAGELFF.

This chain links TRBV4-3 with TRBJ1-2, with D tentatively TRBD1 (6 bases). V was pared by 1 base and J by 4 bases, with 10 bases between. The germline V gene encodes CDR1 LGHNA and CDR2 YSLEER. The CDR3 is 14 amino acids. As DNA, the CDR3 is TGCGCCAGCAGCCAAGCCAGGGGCGGCTATGGCTACACCTTC. Translating it yields CASSQARGGYGYTF.

This chain joins TRBV4-1 and TRBJ2-6; TRBD1 might be the D (5 bases). This CDR3 has 18 amino acids. Germline lookup yields CDR1 MGHRA and CDR2 YSYEKL. V was pared by 4 bases and J by 7 bases, with 23 bases between. In DNA, the CDR3 is TGCGCCAGCAGCCTTGGTCCAGGGCCCGCTGTTTACGCCAACGTCCTGACTTTC. It yields the protein CASSLGPGPAVYANVLTF.

This sequence joins TRBV27 and TRBJ2-7; 7 bases line up with TRBD2. This CDR3 is built from 15 residues. CDR1 and CDR2 from the germline V gene are MNHEY and SMNVEV (reference sequence). V lost 2 bases and J lost 2; bases outside the gene matches: 6. CDR3: CASSLMAGEPYEQYF. DNA of the CDR3: TGTGCCAGCAGTTTAATGGCGGGAGAACCCTACGAGCAGTACTTC.

The rearrangement links TRBV11-3 to TRBJ2-4; no definite D call. The germline CDR1 and CDR2 sequences are SGHNT and YENEEA. The germline V and J ends were trimmed by 1 base and 4 bases, with 8 bases remaining between them. The CDR3 is 14 residues long. CDR3 nucleotides: TGTGCCAGCAGCTTAGGATGGCCTAAAAACATTCAGTACTTC. Translating it yields CASSLGWPKNIQYF. Looking up the rest from reference TRBV11-3 and TRBJ2-4 gives the full variable domain: EAGVVQSPRYKIIEKKQPVAFWCNPISGHNTLYWYLQNLGQGPELLIRYENEEAVDDSQLPKDRFSAERLKGVDSTLKIQPAELGDSAVYLCASSLGWPKNIQYFGAGTRLSVL.

This clone was seen a single time. The rearrangement uses TRBV2 and TRBJ2-3, with 7 positions matching TRBD1. Germline-derived CDR1 and CDR2 are SNHLY and FYNNEI. The CDR3 runs 19 residues. Germline trimming cut 4 bases from V and 5 bases from J; bases unmatched to any gene: 21. This CDR3 is CASSGYRGSSGPRGDTQYF. For the CDR3, the DNA is TGTGCCAGCAGTGGGTACAGGGGATCCAGCGGACCCAGGGGAGATACGCAGTATTTT.

The chain carries TRBV19 and TRBJ2-2; a possible D gene is TRBD1 (5 bases). Trimming pared 3 bases from V and 1 base from J, leaving 9 bases between. CDR3 length: 15 residues. Germline-derived CDR1 and CDR2 are LNHDA and SQIVND (reference sequence). CDR3 in amino acids: CASSIWQGNTGELFF. The CDR3 region has the DNA TGTGCCAGTAGTATCTGGCAGGGGAACACCGGGGAGCTGTTTTTT.

The chain employs TRBV21-1 and TRBJ1-1. TRBV21-1 represents a pseudogene. CDR3 length: 17 amino acids. The CDR3 region is CASSKKDGRVKNTEAFF. CDR3 nucleotide sequence: TGTGCCAGCAGCAAAAAAGACGGTCGGGTAAAGAACACTGAAGCTTTCTTT.

This chain connects TRBV6-2 or TRBV6-3 to TRBJ2-2; D unresolved. Per the germline V gene, CDR1 is MNHEY and CDR2 is SVGEGT. The CDR3 is made up of 11 amino acids. V lost 5 bases and J lost 9, with 7 bases in between. The CDR3 loop is CASSTARELFF. The DNA of the CDR3 is TGTGCCAGCAGTACCGCCCGGGAGCTGTTTTTT.

This chain connects TRBV9 to TRBJ2-3, with TRBD2 identical over 13 bases. Germline-derived CDR1 and CDR2 are SGDLS and YYNGEE. Losses at the gene ends were 0 bases for V and 4 bases for J; bases not matched to a gene: 8. CDR3 size: 18 residues. CDR3 in amino acids: CASSVADATSGGSDTQYF. The CDR3 coding sequence is TGTGCCAGCAGCGTAGCTGATGCGACTAGCGGGGGGTCAGATACGCAGTATTTT.

V is TRBV2 and J is TRBJ1-1, with no clear D. From germline, CDR1 is SNHLY and CDR2 FYNNEI. V lost 10 bases, J lost 7 bases, and 13 bases lay in between. The CDR3 consists of 11 residues. Here the CDR3 reads CATKTEGEAFF. Here the CDR3 DNA reads TGTGCCACCAAGACGGAAGGTGAAGCTTTCTTT.

The chain carries TRBV5-1 and TRBJ2-7; TRBD1 aligns across 7 bases. Germline CDR1 and CDR2: SGHRS and YFSETQ. The CDR3 has 12 residues. CDR3 sequence reads: CLKGGRSYEQYF. The CDR3 DNA reads TGCCTAAAAGGGGGCAGATCCTACGAGCAGTACTTC.

The V gene is TRBV27, the J gene TRBJ2-1, with 10 bases that match TRBD2. With 5 bases clipped from V and 9 bases from J, the junction kept 13 bases outside the gene matches. The CDR3 totals 16 residues. Germline-derived CDR1 and CDR2 are MNHEY and SMNVEV (reference sequence). The CDR3 sequence is CASSPGTSDPRGEQFF. In DNA, the CDR3 is TGTGCCAGCAGTCCCGGGACTAGCGATCCTAGGGGTGAGCAGTTCTTC.

This rearrangement joins TRBV14 to TRBJ2-1, with TRBD1 as a possible D gene (6 bases). This CDR3 contains 14 residues. Germline CDR1 is SGHDN and CDR2 is FVKESK. The V and J ends lost 4 bases and 9 bases respectively, with 16 bases between them. The CDR3 region has the DNA TGTGCCAGCAGCCGCGAGGCAGGGGTGGGTGAGCAGTTCTTC. Translated, it gives CASSREAGVGEQFF.

This clone occurred once. The rearrangement joins TRBV27 to TRBJ1-6; a weak D match, TRBD1 (5 bases). CDR3 length: 15 residues. Trimming stripped 8 bases from V and 9 bases from J, with 20 bases between. Germline-derived CDR1 and CDR2 are MNHEY and SMNVEV (reference sequence). The CDR3 region is CASQNYPQGPSPLHF. CDR3 nucleotides: TGTGCCAGCCAAAACTACCCCCAGGGACCTTCACCCCTCCACTTT.

In its sample, this clone was seen once. The chain couples TRBV24-1 to TRBJ1-2; 7 bases line up with TRBD1. The germline CDR1 and CDR2 sequences are KGHDR and SFDVKD. The CDR3 spans 15 residues. Trimming cost V 3 bases and J 9 bases; bases outside gene matches: 12. CDR3 coding DNA: TGTGCCACCAGTGATCAGGCAGGGGGGGAGCAGAGCTACACCTTC. Translation gives CATSDQAGGEQSYTF.

V gene TRBV7-3 combines with J gene TRBJ1-1, with D possibly matching TRBD1 (5 bases). This CDR3 contains 12 residues. V was shortened by 8 bases and J by 1 base, with 8 bases between the two germline ends. The germline V gene encodes CDR1 SGHTA and CDR2 FQGTGA. The CDR3 loop reads CASGHPNTEAFF. DNA for the CDR3: TGTGCCAGCGGACATCCGAACACTGAAGCTTTCTTT.